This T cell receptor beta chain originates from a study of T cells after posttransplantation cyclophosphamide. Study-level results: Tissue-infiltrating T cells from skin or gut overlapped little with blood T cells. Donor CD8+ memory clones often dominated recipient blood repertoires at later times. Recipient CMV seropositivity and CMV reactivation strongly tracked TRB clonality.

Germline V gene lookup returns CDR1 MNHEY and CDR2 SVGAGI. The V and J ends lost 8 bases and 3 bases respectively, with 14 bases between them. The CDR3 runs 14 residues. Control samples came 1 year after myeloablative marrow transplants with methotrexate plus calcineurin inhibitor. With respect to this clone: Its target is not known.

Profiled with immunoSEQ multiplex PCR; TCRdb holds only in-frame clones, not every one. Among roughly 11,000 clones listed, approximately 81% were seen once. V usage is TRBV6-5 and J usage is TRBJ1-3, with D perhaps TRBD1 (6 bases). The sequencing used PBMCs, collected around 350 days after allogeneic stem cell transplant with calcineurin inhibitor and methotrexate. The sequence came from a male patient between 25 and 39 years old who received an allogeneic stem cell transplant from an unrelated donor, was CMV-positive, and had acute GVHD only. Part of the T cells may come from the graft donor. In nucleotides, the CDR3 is TGTGCCAGCGGCCCCGGGACATATGGAAACACCATATATTTT. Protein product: CASGPGTYGNTIYF.